This T cell receptor (beta chain) was profiled in a study of early T cells in non-severe SARS-CoV-2 infection. The CDR3 length is 12 residues. Trimming pared 4 bases from V and 6 bases from J, leaving 10 bases between. Germline assignment: CDR1 MDHEN and CDR2 SYDVKM. A single record per CDR3 protein comes from TCRdb applying MiXCR to the 5' RACE reads. The sample consists of around 50,000 distinct CDR3 sequences, around 10% of them appearing once. The V call is TRBV28, the J call TRBJ2-7, with no clear D. The TCR comes from an adult who was a healthcare worker with PCR-confirmed SARS-CoV-2 infection or an uninfected control (not recorded which). Sequencing was carried out using whole blood. The CDR3 loop reads CASSSSFGEQYF. CDR3 DNA sequence: TGTGCCAGCAGTTCCAGTTTTGGCGAGCAGTACTTC.